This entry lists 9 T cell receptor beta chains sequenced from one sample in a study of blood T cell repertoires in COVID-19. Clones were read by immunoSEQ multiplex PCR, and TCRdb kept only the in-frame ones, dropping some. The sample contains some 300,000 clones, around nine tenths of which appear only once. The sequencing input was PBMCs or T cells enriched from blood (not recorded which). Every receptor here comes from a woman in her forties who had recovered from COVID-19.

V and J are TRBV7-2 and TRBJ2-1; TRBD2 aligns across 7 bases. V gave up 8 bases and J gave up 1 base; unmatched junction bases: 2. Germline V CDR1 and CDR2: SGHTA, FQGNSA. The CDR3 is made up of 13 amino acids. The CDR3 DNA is TGTGCCAGCGCCGGGGGGTCCTACAATGAGCAGTTCTTC. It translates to CASAGGSYNEQFF.

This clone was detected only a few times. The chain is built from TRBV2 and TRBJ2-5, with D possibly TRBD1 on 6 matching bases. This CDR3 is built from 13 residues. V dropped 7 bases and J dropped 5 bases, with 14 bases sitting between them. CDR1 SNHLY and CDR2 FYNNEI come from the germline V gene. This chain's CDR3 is CASMRGGSETQYF. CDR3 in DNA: TGTGCCAGCATGAGAGGGGGATCGGAGACCCAGTACTTC.

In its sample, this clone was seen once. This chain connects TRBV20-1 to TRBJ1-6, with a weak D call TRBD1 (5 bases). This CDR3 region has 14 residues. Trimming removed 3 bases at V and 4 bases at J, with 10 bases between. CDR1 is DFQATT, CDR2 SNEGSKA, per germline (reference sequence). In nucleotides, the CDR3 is TGCAGTGCTAGTGGGGCCCAGTATAATTCACCCCTCCACTTT. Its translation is CSASGAQYNSPLHF.

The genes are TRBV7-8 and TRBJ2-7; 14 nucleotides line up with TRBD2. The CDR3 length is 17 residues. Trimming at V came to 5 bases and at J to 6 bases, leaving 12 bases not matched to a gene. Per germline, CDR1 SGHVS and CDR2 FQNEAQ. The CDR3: CASSPRLAGGHLPEQYF. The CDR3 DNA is TGTGCCAGCAGCCCCCGACTAGCGGGGGGGCATCTTCCCGAGCAGTACTTC. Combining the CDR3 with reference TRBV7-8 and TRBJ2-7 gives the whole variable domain GAGVSQSPRYKVAKRGQDVALRCDPISGHVSLFWYQQALGQGPEFLTYFQNEAQLDKSGLPSDRFFAERPEGSVSTLKIQRTQQEDSAVYLCASSPRLAGGHLPEQYFGPGTRLTVT.

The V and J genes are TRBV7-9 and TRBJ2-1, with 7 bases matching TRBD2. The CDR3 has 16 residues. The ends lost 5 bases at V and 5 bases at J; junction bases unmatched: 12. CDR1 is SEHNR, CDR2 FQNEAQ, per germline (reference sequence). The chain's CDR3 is CASSNKLERGNNEQFF. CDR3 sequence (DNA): TGTGCCAGCAGCAACAAACTGGAGCGGGGCAACAATGAGCAGTTCTTC.

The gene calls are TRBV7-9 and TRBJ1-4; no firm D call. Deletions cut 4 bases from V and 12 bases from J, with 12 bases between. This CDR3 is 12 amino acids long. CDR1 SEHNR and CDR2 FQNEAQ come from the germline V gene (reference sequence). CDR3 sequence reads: CASSSTAGELFF. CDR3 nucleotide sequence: TGTGCCAGCAGCTCCACGGCGGGTGAACTGTTTTTT.

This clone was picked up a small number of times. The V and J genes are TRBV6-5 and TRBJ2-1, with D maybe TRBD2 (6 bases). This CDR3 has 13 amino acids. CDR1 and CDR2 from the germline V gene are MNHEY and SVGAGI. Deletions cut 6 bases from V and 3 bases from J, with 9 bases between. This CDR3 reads CASSSGDYNEQFF. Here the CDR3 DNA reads TGTGCCAGCAGCTCGGGGGACTACAATGAGCAGTTCTTC.

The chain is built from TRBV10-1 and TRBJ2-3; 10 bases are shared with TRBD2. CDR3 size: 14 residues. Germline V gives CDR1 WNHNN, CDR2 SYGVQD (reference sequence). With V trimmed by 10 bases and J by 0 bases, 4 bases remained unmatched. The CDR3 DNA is TGCGCCACTAGCGGGGGTGCTAGCACAGATACGCAGTATTTT. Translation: CATSGGASTDTQYF.

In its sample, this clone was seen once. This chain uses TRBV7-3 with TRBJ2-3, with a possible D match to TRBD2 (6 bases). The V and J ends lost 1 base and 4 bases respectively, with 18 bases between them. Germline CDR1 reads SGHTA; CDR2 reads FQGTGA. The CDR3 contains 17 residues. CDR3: CASSLNGGKVLSDTQYF. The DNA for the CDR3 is TGTGCCAGCAGCTTAAATGGGGGGAAGGTGTTATCAGATACGCAGTATTTT.